Shown below are 19 T cell receptor beta chains from a single sample sequenced in a study of OX40 agonist ivuxolimab in advanced cancers. Profiled with immunoSEQ multiplex PCR; TCRdb holds only in-frame clones, not every one. Counted here are roughly 100,000 clones, 90% occurring once; the ten biggest clones make up roughly 0.5%. Material: CD4+ or CD8+ T cells sorted from blood, obtained in a trial of the OX40 agonist ivuxolimab. Receptors were obtained from an adult with an advanced solid tumor such as melanoma, head and neck, liver or kidney cancer.

This chain uses TRBV2 with TRBJ2-7; possible D gene TRBD2, 6 bases. V dropped 6 bases and J dropped 1 base, with 13 bases sitting between them. This CDR3 is 14 amino acids long. Germline V gives CDR1 SNHLY, CDR2 FYNNEI. CDR3 residues: CASRTGTASYEQYF. Here the CDR3 DNA reads TGTGCCAGCAGAACCGGGACTGCTTCCTACGAGCAGTACTTC.

The V call is TRBV5-6, the J call TRBJ2-7; TRBD1 aligns across 7 bases. The CDR3 contains 14 residues. In germline, CDR1 is SGHDT, CDR2 YYEEEE. V shed 4 bases and J 0 bases; nucleotides not matched to a gene: 4. CDR3 amino acids: CASSLGQTSYEQYF. CDR3 bases: TGTGCCAGCAGCCTGGGACAGACCTCCTACGAGCAGTACTTC.

The rearrangement joins TRBV11-2 to TRBJ2-3; 7 nucleotides match TRBD2. CDR3 size: 15 residues. V shed 6 bases, J shed 2 bases, and the junction held 8 bases outside the gene matches. CDR1 is SGHAT, CDR2 FQNNGV, per germline. The CDR3 DNA is TGTGCCAGCAGTCGAGCGGGACGCACCACAGATACGCAGTATTTT. This translates into CASSRAGRTTDTQYF.

This clone was detected only a few times. Here the CDR3 reads CASSLAAGPDYEQYF. In nucleotides, the CDR3 is TGTGCCAGCAGCTTAGCTGCGGGACCAGACTACGAGCAGTACTTC. The chain joins TRBV7-9 to TRBJ2-7; D might be TRBD2 (6 bases). Between the trimmed V and J ends, which lost 0 bases and 3 bases, there was a span of 12 bases. CDR1 is SEHNR and CDR2 is FQNEAQ in the germline V gene (reference sequence). The CDR3 has 15 residues.

This chain's CDR3 is CAISTVYEQYF. CDR3 bases: TGTGCCATCTCGACAGTCTACGAGCAGTACTTC. The chain uses TRBV7-8 and TRBJ2-7; possible D gene TRBD1, 5 bases. This CDR3 region has 11 residues. Per the germline V gene, CDR1 is SGHVS and CDR2 is FQNEAQ. The germline V and J ends were trimmed by 10 bases and 3 bases, with 10 bases remaining between them.

This chain uses TRBV6-5 with TRBJ2-4, with D tentatively TRBD1 (6 bases). The germline V and J ends were trimmed by 6 bases and 7 bases, with 7 bases remaining between them. CDR3 length: 11 amino acids. The germline V gene encodes CDR1 MNHEY and CDR2 SVGAGI. The CDR3 DNA is TGTGCCAGCAGGAGGGGGAACATTCAGTACTTC. Translated, it gives CASRRGNIQYF.

This clone is medium-sized. This sequence joins TRBV19 and TRBJ2-7; 9 bases match TRBD2. V lost 4 bases and J lost 2; bases outside the gene matches: 9. Germline values: CDR1 LNHDA, CDR2 SQIVND (reference sequence). This CDR3 spans 16 amino acids. Here the CDR3 reads CASSTLEAGGPYEQYF. The DNA for the CDR3 is TGTGCCAGTAGTACCCTCGAAGCGGGGGGTCCCTACGAGCAGTACTTC.

The CDR3 sequence is CASSVSGDRNQPQHF. The CDR3 DNA sequence: TGTGCCAGCAGCGTAAGTGGGGACAGGAATCAGCCCCAGCATTTT. The chain uses TRBV9 and TRBJ1-5; 8 bases are a match to TRBD1. The CDR3 is 15 residues long. V was clipped by 1 base and J by 4 bases; unmatched bases: 4. Looked up from germline, CDR1 is SGDLS and CDR2 is YYNGEE.

The J gene is TRBJ1-6, the V gene TRBV30; 8 bases are shared with TRBD1. Germline assignment: CDR1 GTSNPN and CDR2 SVGIG (reference sequence). The J segment lost 4 bases and the V segment lost 4 bases, leaving 9 bases of the junction unmatched. There are 16 residues in the CDR3. The DNA of the CDR3 is TGTGCCTGGAAGGGAACAGGGGGAACATATAATTCACCCCTCCACTTT. Translated: CAWKGTGGTYNSPLHF.

This rearrangement joins TRBV5-6 to TRBJ1-3; D remains ambiguous. This CDR3 comprises 14 residues. Germline lookup yields CDR1 SGHDT and CDR2 YYEEEE. The germline V and J ends were trimmed by 0 bases and 3 bases, with 7 bases remaining between them. The CDR3 DNA follows: TGTGCCAGCAGCTTGGCAGGAGGTGGAAACACCATATATTTT. Translating gives CASSLAGGGNTIYF.

This clone occurred once. The J gene is TRBJ2-3, the V gene TRBV7-2; D unresolved. This CDR3 is 13 amino acids long. The V end lost 2 bases, the J end lost 5 bases, and 8 bases lay between the germline ends. Germline V CDR1 and CDR2: SGHTA, FQGNSA. The CDR3 here is CASSLLGGDTQYF. The CDR3 nucleotides are TGTGCCAGCAGCTTATTAGGTGGAGATACGCAGTATTTT.

The rearrangement uses TRBV18 and TRBJ1-5; D not resolved. The CDR3 has 15 residues. The V end was cut by 5 bases, the J end by 5 bases, with 16 bases between. CDR1 KGHSH and CDR2 LQKENI come from the germline V gene. CDR3 in amino acids: CASSASFSADQPQHF. The DNA of the CDR3 is TGTGCCAGCTCAGCGTCGTTCAGCGCCGATCAGCCCCAGCATTTT. Looking up the rest from reference TRBV18 and TRBJ1-5 gives the full variable domain: NAGVMQNPRHLVRRRGQEARLRCSPMKGHSHVYWYRQLPEEGLKFMVYLQKENIIDESGMPKERFSAEFPKEGPSILRIQQVVRGDSAAYFCASSASFSADQPQHFGDGTRLSIL.

The chain has TRBV7-3 and TRBJ2-3; D is undetermined. Trimming removed 4 bases from V and 1 base from J, with 12 bases in between. Germline loops: CDR1 SGHTA, CDR2 FQGTGA. The CDR3 consists of 15 residues. The CDR3 region is CASSSLPWGTDTQYF. Here the CDR3 DNA reads TGTGCCAGCAGCTCCCTCCCCTGGGGCACAGATACGCAGTATTTT.

V and J are TRBV11-2 and TRBJ1-2; TRBD1 agrees at 9 bases. CDR1 is SGHAT, CDR2 FQNNGV, per germline. J gave up 2 bases and V 5 bases, and 15 bases lay outside the gene matches. CDR3 length: 18 amino acids. The CDR3: CASSGLRDRVFPNYGYTF. DNA of the CDR3: TGTGCCAGCAGCGGGCTCCGGGACAGGGTCTTCCCGAACTATGGCTACACCTTC.

The gene calls are TRBV19 and TRBJ2-7; TRBD2 agrees at 12 bases. The germline V gene encodes CDR1 LNHDA and CDR2 SQIVND (reference sequence). The CDR3 runs 19 residues. The ends lost 3 bases at V and 3 bases at J; junction bases unmatched: 15. CDR3: CASSMRLAGALGAFYEQYF. The CDR3 nucleotides are TGTGCCAGTAGTATGAGACTAGCGGGGGCCCTAGGGGCCTTCTACGAGCAGTACTTC. The whole variable domain, filled in from reference TRBV19 and TRBJ2-7, reads DGGITQSPKYLFRKEGQNVTLSCEQNLNHDAMYWYRQDPGQGLRLIYYSQIVNDFQKGDIAEGYSVSREKKESFPLTVTSAQKNPTAFYLCASSMRLAGALGAFYEQYFGPGTRLTVT.

This chain links TRBV10-2 with TRBJ1-3; no definite D call. There are 13 residues in the CDR3. V shed 7 bases and J shed 5 bases, with 12 bases lying between them. Germline lookup yields CDR1 WSHSY and CDR2 SAAADI. CDR3 amino acids: CASISDSRNTIYF. The CDR3 DNA is TGCGCCAGCATTAGTGATTCGAGAAACACCATATATTTT.

This clone showed up just once. CDR3 residues: CASSLILAATDTQYF. The CDR3 bases are TGTGCCAGCAGCTTGATCCTAGCGGCCACAGATACGCAGTATTTT. This chain connects TRBV5-8 to TRBJ2-3, with 7 nucleotides matching TRBD2. J gave up 2 bases and V 1 base, and 4 bases lay outside the gene matches. Looked up from germline, CDR1 is SGHTS and CDR2 is YDEGEE. There are 15 residues in the CDR3.

The chain uses TRBV7-9 and TRBJ1-1, with 8 bases that match TRBD1. Germline V gene data show CDR1 as SEHNR and CDR2 as FQNEAQ (reference sequence). CDR3 size: 16 residues. J was trimmed by 1 base and V by 5 bases; bases with no gene match: 9. CDR3 residues: CASSKVGRGPNTEAFF. DNA for the CDR3: TGTGCCAGCAGCAAGGTCGGCAGGGGGCCGAACACTGAAGCTTTCTTT.

This clone was recorded only once. The chain has TRBV7-2 and TRBJ1-2; 7 bases line up with TRBD1. This CDR3 spans 14 amino acids. V lost 4 bases to trimming and J lost 4 bases; unmatched junction nucleotides: 6. The germline V gene has CDR1 SGHTA and CDR2 FQGNSA. The CDR3 region has the DNA TGTGCCAGCAGCTCCGGGACAGTAAGCTATGGCTACACCTTC. As protein: CASSSGTVSYGYTF.